The 2 T cell receptor beta chains reported below all come from one sample, sequenced in a study of blood T cells in healthy people across ages (dated by TCRdb to about 2015). Receptor amplification or capture employed 5' RACE. For sequencing, an Illumina HiSeq 2500 was employed. A second PCR of about 6 to 11 cycles was performed with a sample-barcoded 5' primer and a J-beta primer mix. In TCRdb, the public reads were trimmed at Q25 with fastp and aligned with MiXCR, with productive beta chains retained. Each CDR3 protein appears once, grouped with its most common genes and DNA. For this sample the table gives 750,000 or so distinct CDR3 sequences, of which roughly 25% were detected only once. Of the sample, just under 9.5% falls within the top ten clones. This same sample was also part of a study on T cells of mothers and their children.

Sequencing input: blood. These TCRs come from a boy aged 10-17 years in good health.

V and J are TRBV4-3 and TRBJ1-1, with a possible D match to TRBD1 (5 bases). The CDR3 has 14 residues. V shed 1 base and J shed 3 bases, with 9 bases lying between them. Germline-derived CDR1 and CDR2 are LGHNA and YSLEER. The CDR3 DNA follows: TGCGCCAGCAGCCAAGTTATAGGGGACACTGAAGCTTTCTTT. Residues: CASSQVIGDTEAFF.

The chain combines TRBV4-1 with TRBJ1-1; D not resolved. Germline V gene data show CDR1 as MGHRA and CDR2 as YSYEKL. V lost 2 bases and J lost 11, with 15 bases in between. CDR3 length: 13 residues. The CDR3 nucleotides are TGCGCCAGCAGCCAACCTAGTGAGGGATCGGCTTTCTTT. This translates into CASSQPSEGSAFF.